Sequencing of this T cell receptor (beta chain) was carried out in a study of shared clonotypes between healthy human individuals. Deep-level assay runs were performed. Sequencing used immunoSEQ multiplex PCR; TCRdb keeps in-frame clones, though not all of them. Of approximately 1,000,000 clones in the sample, about four fifths were seen once. The junction had 6 bases not matched to a gene; V was cut back by 3 bases and J by 4 bases. In germline, CDR1 is LNHDA, CDR2 SQIVND (reference sequence). This CDR3 has 16 amino acids. This clone was seen many times. The chain uses TRBV19 and TRBJ2-1; 10 positions match TRBD2. The clonotype was recovered from a man aged 18 to 29 in good health. Some clones in this sample may be carry-over from other donors' samples. Sequencing input: memory CD4+ T cells from PBMCs. The subset was: CD45RA-negative fraction. CDR3 nucleotides: TGTGCCAGTAGTATTATGCCTAGCGGGGGATACAATGAGCAGTTCTTC. This codes for CASSIMPSGGYNEQFF.